This T cell receptor beta chain originates from a study of cytomegalovirus exposure and HLA in healthy donors (dated by TCRdb to 2015 to 2018). Regarding the study in general: In an earlier analysis of approximately 640 of the donors, approximately 260 Gb of sequence data and 100 million or so unique TCR beta sequences from about 190 million T cells were reported. An early release that covered roughly 600 HLA-typed donors contained around 330 gigabases of sequencing data and 65 million to 100 million unique TCR sequences. The genetic ancestry cluster associated with self-reported Caucasian donors included approximately 85% of the approximately 400 genotyped donors. The study aimed to test whether cataloging public T cell receptors could reveal signatures of past pathogen exposure. Using immunosequencing, the study profiled T cell repertoires from fewer than 700 subjects and related those repertoires to cytomegalovirus serostatus. In addition to the first cohort of 500 to 850 subjects, a separate validation cohort of under 150 different subjects was used. The study combined high-throughput TCR immunosequencing, statistical association of individual TCRs with disease status, and machine learning to predict cytomegalovirus infection status. To study patterns of TCR occurrence, a later analysis re-analyzed previously published TCR beta repertoires from 500 to 850 donors and added high-resolution HLA genotyping. The later analysis used no new phenotypic data to find candidate immune exposures, relying instead on TCR beta sequences and their occurrence across donors. In an earlier analysis of 587 of the donors, high-throughput TCR beta sequencing was used to judge whether each TCR beta V gene segment behaved as functional or pseudogenic. Donor age, sex, ethnicity and CMV serostatus were compiled together with the repertoire data. A later genetic analysis took genome-wide SNP genotypes for about 65% of the 666 donors and used that subset as a discovery cohort. Every repertoire in the discovery cohort had been generated on one and the same sequencing platform. Class I and class II HLA loci were covered by the typing at four-digit resolution. The number of donors typed differed by locus, with about 629-640 for A, B, C, DRB1 and DQB1, roughly 550 for DQA1, about 610 for DPA1, and approximately 470 for DPB1. Four to six DR-DQ haplotypes were handled as single units for association and clustering, since linkage in the cohort was strong. Among roughly 370 genotyped donors of the cohort, an average of about 240,000 unique TCR beta nucleotide sequences were sequenced per donor, roughly 20% of them non-productive.

This clone has more than one count but fewer than ten. Its antigen is not yet known. No base qualities exist here, and no much larger clone lies one base off it. Libraries were made using the immunoSEQ multiplex PCR assay. A mixture of 60 forward primers for TCR Vbeta segments and 13 reverse primers for TCR Jbeta segments was used in the multiplex PCR. Amplification of the CDR3 region of rearranged TCR beta genes was performed with a multiplex PCR assay on genomic DNA. On the Illumina HiSeq System, the amplified TCR beta libraries were sequenced as 87-base-pair reads. From the authors' description of their analysis: A later analysis counted some 80 million unique TCR beta chains across the 640 or so repertoires, and some 11 million of these chains were shared by at least two donors. Raw reads were error-corrected and collapsed into unique sequences by a nearest-neighbor algorithm in which closely related sequences were merged to remove PCR and sequencing errors. Alignment of CDR3 sequences to IMGT reference sequences was used to assign V, D and J gene segments. For a sequence to be retained, a match of at least six nucleotides to both a V gene segment and a J gene segment was required. A rearrangement counted as productive if the CDR3 had no stop codons and remained in frame with V and J, and every other rearrangement counted as non-productive. Following IMGT convention, CDR3 was defined as the stretch from the second conserved V-encoded cysteine to the conserved J-encoded phenylalanine. Sequences without an unambiguous match to a single V gene segment were excluded from the earlier analysis of about 640 of the donors. An earlier analysis of a few hundred of the donors called V segments functional above 56.7% productive rearrangements and segregating when the between-donor standard deviation exceeded 5%. A statistical classification framework was built to diagnose cytomegalovirus status from the catalog of TCR beta chain sequences. A later analysis assigned V and J genes by comparing TCR nucleotide sequences with IMGT/GENE-DB human TR gene sequences. The TCRdist pipeline was used in a later analysis to assign CDR3 sequences and most-parsimonious VDJ recombination scenarios. A later analysis defined each TCR beta chain by its CDR3 amino acid sequence plus V-gene family, and excluded reads lacking a unique V-gene family. In a later analysis, approximately 640 highly shared, low-generation-probability nucleotide sequences were removed to address suspected cross-contamination and a sequencing artifact. For each public chain, a later analysis derived a clonal expansion index from normalized ranks of inferred template counts within each repertoire. In a later analysis, generation probabilities were computed with a VDJ recombination model fitted to out-of-frame rearrangements, and the resulting probabilities were checked against IGoR. In a later analysis, TCR-TCR, TCR-HLA and TCR-CMV co-occurrence was scored with hypergeometric tests, and a repertoire-size bias correction was applied to TCR pairs. False discovery rates were estimated in a later analysis by permuting HLA or CMV assignments 20 times. In a later analysis, co-occurring TCRs were grouped with DBSCAN, and TCRdist sequence similarity was added when clustering was performed within HLA-allele-positive subsets. For co-occurrence clustering, repertoires with fewer than 30,000 or more than 120,000 public chains were excluded, along with a handful of repertoires with anomalous nucleotide sharing. As stored in TCRdb, this immuneACCESS dataset retains in-frame rearrangements with V and J assigned. A fraction of the clones does not appear; measured against another copy, unresolved V genes explain less than half of the discrepancy, and the remainder lacks a known reason. The D gene and trimming were derived from the DNA, and the V and J assignments and clone size from that table. The sample data list roughly 200,000 clones, and approximately 12% of these were observed just once. In total, the top ten clones hold about 7.8% of the sample.

General study outcomes and caveats: The classifier was reported to diagnose cytomegalovirus status with high specificity and sensitivity in both the original cohort and the validation cohort. Sequencing depth was assumed to be roughly uniform across donors in the presence/absence analyses, though that assumption may not hold. The sequencing pipeline was judged likely to have produced a cluster of highly shared sequence variants as a technical artifact. An earlier analysis of some 590 of the donors showed that most TCR beta V segments appeared in productive rearrangements either about 87% or about 30% of the time, which broadly matched IMGT annotations. The authors suggested that the approach could potentially be extended to other disease states and immunological phenotypes. In a later analysis, HLA-associated TCR beta chains were found to be more clonally expanded and to have lower generation probabilities than equally common non-associated chains. Only TCR beta chains were sequenced in this cohort, and the absence of alpha or paired-chain data limited detectable features. Across donors, most TCR sequences were observed very rarely, whereas some public TCRs were present in many individuals. Linkage disequilibrium might explain the correlated functional status among segregating V segments, but an unknown experimental factor could not be ruled out. The only immune exposure information available for the cohort was CMV serostatus. In a later analysis, over 15,000 TCR beta sequences were associated with specific HLA alleles at a false discovery rate of 0.05. An association between a missense DCLRE1C variant and V-gene and J-gene trimming of TCR beta chains was found in a later genetic analysis and replicated in an independent cohort. A further reported finding was that TCR beta sequences accurately predicted the HLA-A and HLA-B alleles for most subjects in the first cohort. When HLA alleles, especially DR and DQ, strongly co-occurred, attributing TCR associations to individual alleles was difficult. A later analysis found that most CMV-associated TCR beta chains appeared HLA-restricted, with HLA associations seemingly driven largely by CMV exposure. In vitro tests confirmed that a few of the cytomegalovirus-associated TCR beta chains recognize cytomegalovirus antigens. A later analysis reported that several top co-occurrence clusters appeared linked to parvovirus B19, influenza, CMV and Epstein-Barr virus. Over 15 rarely observed V segments, including chromosome 9 orphons, were excluded from the earlier analysis of about 610 of the donors because counts were too low. In the study, about 150 TCR beta chains were listed as associated with cytomegalovirus. Because the 87-base-pair reads could not distinguish some IMGT-functional V segments, including TRBV6-2 and TRBV6-3, those segments were excluded. HLA typing was unavailable for some donors at each locus, so association tests used only the typed subset. A later analysis found that TCR association rates varied across HLA loci, with DRB1 alleles showing the most associated TCRs and HLA-C alleles the fewest. According to a later genetic analysis, donors in an Asian-associated ancestry cluster had fewer N-insertions in productive TCRs than the approximately 670-donor mean.

The cohort comprised some 730 healthy bone marrow donors. At the time of sampling, every cohort member was nominally healthy, though immune exposures that went unrecorded were likely present. The donor tested CMV seropositive, placing the donor among the roughly 270 seropositive members of the cohort. Each donor provided a peripheral blood sample, and peripheral blood mononuclear cells were used for TCR beta sequencing. The Qiagen DNeasy Blood Extraction Kit was used to extract genomic DNA from the blood cell samples. In the germline V gene, CDR1 corresponds to SGHTA and CDR2 to FQGNSA. The CDR3 runs 13 residues from the cysteine to the phenylalanine. The read is trimmed to its CDR3 DNA, 39 bases read in frame from base 1. V loses 2 bases, J loses 11 bases, and the germline ends lie 13 bases apart.

The source material was PBMCs. Recombination joined TRBV7-2 with TRBJ1-5, with an unclear D gene assignment. The source is a man aged 50-59 years in good health and CMV-seropositive. The DNA is as follows: TGTGCCAGCAGCTTACGCCCATCCCGGTCCCAGCATTTT. This translates into CASSLRPSRSQHF. Extended through the reference TRBV7-2 and TRBJ1-5 proteins, this CDR3 yields the full variable domain: GAGVSQSPSNKVTEKGKDVELRCDPISGHTALYWYRQSLGQGLEFLIYFQGNSAPDKSGLPSDRFSAERTGGSVSTLTIQRTQQEDSAVYLCASSLRPSRSQHFGDGTRLSIL.